Sequencing of this T cell receptor (beta chain) was carried out in a study of vaccination effects on CD4 cells after COVID-19. Background on the study: Samples came 142 and 148 days after COVID-19 diagnosis, before vaccination. Study-level findings and limits: Late post-vaccination samples showed marked contraction of infection- and vaccine-induced clones. Limitations: small convalescent group and missing early post-infection timepoints.

A single count supports this clone. Antigen specificity is unknown. The CDR3 is 15 amino acids. Germline V CDR1 and CDR2: KGHSH, LQKENI. V gave up 3 bases and J gave up 6 bases, with 17 bases separating them. The protocol was immunoSEQ multiplex PCR, while the TCRdb copy is restricted to in-frame clones and leaves out a portion. In the table there are around 24,000 clones, around 69% of which are singletons. Antigen-specific CD4+ T cells were expanded with viral peptide pools in the ViraFEST assay before sequencing. Scientists isolated CD4+ T cells after an approximately 10-day culture period ended. PCR confirmed that the person was infected with SARS-CoV-2 between March and December 2020. Half-medium changes using IL-2 medium occurred on days 3 and 7.

Sequencing was performed on CD4+ T cells from PBMCs cultured with SARS-CoV-2 spike peptides, taken before COVID-19 vaccination. The rearrangement uses TRBV18 and TRBJ1-1; D possibly corresponds to TRBD1 (6 bases). The TCR comes from a human donor who had a prior SARS-CoV-2 infection. The DNA for the CDR3 is TGTGCCAGCTCACCCCTAGCAGGGGCGGGAGCTGAAGCTTTCTTT. Its translation: CASSPLAGAGAEAFF.